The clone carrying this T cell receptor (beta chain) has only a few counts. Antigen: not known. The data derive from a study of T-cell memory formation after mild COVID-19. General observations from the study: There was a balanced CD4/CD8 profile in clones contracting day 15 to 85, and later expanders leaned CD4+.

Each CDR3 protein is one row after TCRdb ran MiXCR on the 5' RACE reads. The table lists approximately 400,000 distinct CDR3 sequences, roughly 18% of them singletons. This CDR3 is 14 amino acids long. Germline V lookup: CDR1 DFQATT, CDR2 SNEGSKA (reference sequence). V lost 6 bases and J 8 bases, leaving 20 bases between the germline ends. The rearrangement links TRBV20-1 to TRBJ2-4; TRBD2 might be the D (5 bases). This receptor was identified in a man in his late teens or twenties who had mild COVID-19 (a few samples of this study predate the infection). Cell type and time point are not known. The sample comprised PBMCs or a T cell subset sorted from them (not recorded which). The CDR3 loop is CSAASSLRTDIQYF. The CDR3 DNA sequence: TGCAGTGCCGCATCTAGCTTAAGGACGGACATTCAGTACTTC.